This T cell receptor beta chain was captured by sequencing in a study of shared clonotypes between healthy human individuals. General study findings and limits: The generation probabilities recorded for non-shared clonotypes fell below those of clonotypes shared by all four donors. Larger estimated richness was generally seen in naive subsets than in memory subsets.

As defined, naive CD8 cells were CD45RO-negative and positively selected for CCR7, with terminally differentiated effector memory CD45RA+ cells excluded. In germline, CDR1 is SGDLS, CDR2 YYNGEE. V lost 0 bases and J 3 bases, leaving 7 bases between the germline ends. CDR3 size: 15 residues. In its sample, this clone was seen once. Its antigen is not identified. The study ran the assay at deep level. Each replicate PCR on the sorted subsets used 200 to 250 ng DNA (roughly 27,000 T cell genomes). Measured with immunoSEQ multiplex PCR; TCRdb has only the in-frame clones, and not every one. The sample lists approximately 2,000,000 clones, just over 90% seen once, with 1.5% to 2% in the top ten.

The source material was naive CD8+ T cells from PBMCs. This receptor was taken from a man younger than 35 in good health. Some clones in this sample may be carry-over from other donors' samples. The rearrangement joins TRBV9 to TRBJ2-6, with D tentatively TRBD2 (5 bases). The CDR3 region has the DNA TGTGCCAGCAGCGTAGCGAGGGTTGGGGCCAACGTCCTGACTTTC. It specifies CASSVARVGANVLTF.